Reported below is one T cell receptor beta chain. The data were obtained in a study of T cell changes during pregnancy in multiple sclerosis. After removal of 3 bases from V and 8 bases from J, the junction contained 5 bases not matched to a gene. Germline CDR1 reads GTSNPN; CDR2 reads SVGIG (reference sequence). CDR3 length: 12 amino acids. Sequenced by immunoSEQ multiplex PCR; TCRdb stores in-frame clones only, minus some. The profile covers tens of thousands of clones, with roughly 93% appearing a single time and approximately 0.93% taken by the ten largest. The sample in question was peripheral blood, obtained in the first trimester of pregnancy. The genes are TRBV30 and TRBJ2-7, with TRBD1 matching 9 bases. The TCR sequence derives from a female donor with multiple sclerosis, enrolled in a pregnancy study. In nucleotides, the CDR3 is TGTGCCTGGAGGAGGACAGGGGAGAAGCAGTACTTC. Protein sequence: CAWRRTGEKQYF.